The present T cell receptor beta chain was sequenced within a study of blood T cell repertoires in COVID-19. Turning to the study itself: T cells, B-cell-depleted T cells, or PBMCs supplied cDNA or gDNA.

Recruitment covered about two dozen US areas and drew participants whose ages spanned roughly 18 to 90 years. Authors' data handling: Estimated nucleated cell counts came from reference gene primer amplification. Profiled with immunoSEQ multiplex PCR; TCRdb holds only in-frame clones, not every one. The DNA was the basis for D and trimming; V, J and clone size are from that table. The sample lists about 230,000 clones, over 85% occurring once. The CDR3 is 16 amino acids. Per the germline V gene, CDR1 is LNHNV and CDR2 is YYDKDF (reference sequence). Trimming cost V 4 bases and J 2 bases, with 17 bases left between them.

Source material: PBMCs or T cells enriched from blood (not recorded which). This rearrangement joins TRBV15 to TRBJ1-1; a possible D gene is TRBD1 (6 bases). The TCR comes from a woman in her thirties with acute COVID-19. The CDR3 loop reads CATSTEGGGSNTEAFF. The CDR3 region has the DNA TGTGCCACCAGCACAGAAGGGGGAGGGAGCAACACTGAAGCTTTCTTT.